This TCR beta chain was captured by sequencing in a study of blood T cell repertoires in COVID-19. In its sample, this clone was seen once. The data were produced by immunoSEQ multiplex PCR, yet TCRdb's version contains in-frame clones alone and is incomplete. Of tens of thousands of clones detected, roughly 87% appear once; the ten largest clones hold around 5.5%. Germline V gene lookup returns CDR1 ENHRY and CDR2 SYGVKD. The trim removed 5 bases at V and 4 bases at J, leaving 8 bases unmatched. The CDR3 consists of 15 residues. The sequence was obtained from a man older than 75 in a cohort sampled during active COVID-19. Sequencing was done on a sample of peripheral blood. This chain connects TRBV10-3 to TRBJ2-3, with 8 bases fitting TRBD2. This chain's CDR3 is CAISQAGEVSDTQYF. CDR3 sequence (DNA): TGTGCCATCAGTCAAGCGGGGGAAGTCTCAGATACGCAGTATTTT.